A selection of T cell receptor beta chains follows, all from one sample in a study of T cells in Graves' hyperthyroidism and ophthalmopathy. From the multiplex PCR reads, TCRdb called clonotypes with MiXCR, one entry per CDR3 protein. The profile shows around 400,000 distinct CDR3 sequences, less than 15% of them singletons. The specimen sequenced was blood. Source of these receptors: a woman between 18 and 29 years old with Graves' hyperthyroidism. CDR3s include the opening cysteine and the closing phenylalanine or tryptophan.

CDR3aa: CASSLVIRKSGQGPYEQYF; v_gene: TRBV7-9; j_gene: TRBJ2-7
CDR3aa: CASSDPPSPGQRRGYTF; v_gene: TRBV28; j_gene: TRBJ1-2
CDR3aa: CSASPAGGGFGQGAQYF; v_gene: TRBV20-1; j_gene: TRBJ2-5
CDR3aa: CSARVSTAGRGNTGELFF; v_gene: TRBV20-1; j_gene: TRBJ2-2
CDR3aa: CASSPMTSGHSYEQYF; v_gene: TRBV3-1; j_gene: TRBJ2-7
CDR3aa: CASSSGEGYNEQFF; v_gene: TRBV19; j_gene: TRBJ2-1
CDR3aa: CASSGVGDGKDEQYF; v_gene: TRBV19; j_gene: TRBJ2-7
CDR3aa: CASSLTGGLEAFF; v_gene: TRBV7-3; j_gene: TRBJ1-1
CDR3aa: CASARGGNNSPLHF; v_gene: TRBV11-2; j_gene: TRBJ1-6
CDR3aa: CASSLVRPGGFTEAFF; v_gene: TRBV7-8; j_gene: TRBJ1-1
CDR3aa: CASSLGRLEKDTQYF; v_gene: TRBV7-2; j_gene: TRBJ2-3
CDR3aa: CASSSPGQRSTDTQYF; v_gene: TRBV7-2; j_gene: TRBJ2-3
CDR3aa: CASSPTGQGGNTIYF; v_gene: TRBV3-1; j_gene: TRBJ1-3
CDR3aa: CAWSVVTDTQYF; v_gene: TRBV30; j_gene: TRBJ2-3
CDR3aa: CSAREQGLGANVLTF; v_gene: TRBV20-1; j_gene: TRBJ2-6
CDR3aa: CSARAVDTQYF; v_gene: TRBV20-1; j_gene: TRBJ2-3
CDR3aa: CSVDVMNTEAFF; v_gene: TRBV29-1; j_gene: TRBJ1-1
CDR3aa: CASSQDTDNEQFF; v_gene: TRBV3-1; j_gene: TRBJ2-1
CDR3aa: CASSETAQYF; v_gene: TRBV2; j_gene: TRBJ2-5
CDR3aa: CASSPPTAAHEQFF; v_gene: TRBV5-1; j_gene: TRBJ2-1
CDR3aa: CASSLGPWQPQHF; v_gene: TRBV3-1; j_gene: TRBJ1-5
CDR3aa: CATSDQRERSNEQFF; v_gene: TRBV24-1; j_gene: TRBJ2-1
CDR3aa: CASRVEGGELFF; v_gene: TRBV7-9; j_gene: TRBJ2-2
CDR3aa: CASSLRPLIRSEQYF; v_gene: TRBV27; j_gene: TRBJ2-7
CDR3aa: CASKPEGPLIQQPQHF; v_gene: TRBV6-1; j_gene: TRBJ1-5
CDR3aa: CSAPTDYNTQYF; v_gene: TRBV20-1; j_gene: TRBJ2-3
CDR3aa: CASWAGGGYNEQFF; v_gene: TRBV11-1; j_gene: TRBJ2-1
CDR3aa: CASTSGRGRLAGEDTQYF; v_gene: TRBV12-3/TRBV12-4; j_gene: TRBJ2-3
CDR3aa: CATSSQGPNYEQYF; v_gene: TRBV15; j_gene: TRBJ2-7
CDR3aa: CASSQRDTQYF; v_gene: TRBV3-1; j_gene: TRBJ2-3
CDR3aa: CASSYSRRDTEAFF; v_gene: TRBV7-9; j_gene: TRBJ1-1